Here is one T cell receptor beta chain with its context. These data belong to a study of blood T cell repertoires in COVID-19. Study information: Samples taken during acute and convalescent COVID-19 were collected in the United States, Italy and Spain. T cells, B-cell-depleted T cells, or PBMCs supplied cDNA or gDNA.

Per the germline V gene, CDR1 is MNHEY and CDR2 is SMNVEV (reference sequence). The ends lost 2 bases at V and 1 base at J; junction bases unmatched: 5. CDR3 length: 15 residues. Under the authors' procedure: Cell counts per sample came from amplifying reference gene primers. Some clones are missing from TCRdb's copy, which holds only in-frame ones; the method was immunoSEQ multiplex PCR. For V, J and clone size, that table is used; D and trimming come from the DNA. The sample shows about 270,000 clones, approximately 86% of them seen only once. The TCR sequence derives from a man in his forties with active or convalescent COVID-19. The specimen sequenced was peripheral blood. The chain recombines TRBV27 with TRBJ2-7, with TRBD1 identical over 7 bases. This chain's CDR3 is CASSLRGGPSYEQYF. The CDR3 coding sequence is TGTGCCAGCAGTTTACGAGGGGGCCCTTCCTACGAGCAGTACTTC.